The clone carrying this T cell receptor (beta chain) came up a few times. Other DNA sequences in this specimen translate into the identical CDR3. CDR1 SNHLY and CDR2 FYNNEI come from the germline V gene. There are 11 residues in the CDR3. V was clipped by 6 bases and J by 7 bases, with 9 bases between them. In the source study's methods: Reference gene primer amplification in the assay estimated nucleated cell counts. The table came from immunoSEQ multiplex PCR; TCRdb's copy has only in-frame clones and leaves some out. That table furnishes V, J and clone size, whereas the DNA furnished D and trimming. The sample holds fewer than 70,000 clones; 85% are singletons and the top ten take over 2.5%. These data originate in a study of blood T cell repertoires in COVID-19. The overall study: Samples representing acute and convalescent COVID-19 were sourced from the United States, Italy and Spain. T cells, B-cell-depleted T cells, or PBMCs supplied cDNA or gDNA.

The chain employs TRBV2 and TRBJ1-2, with D possibly TRBD1 on 5 matching bases. The sequencing input was peripheral blood. This receptor was taken from a man older than 75 with acute or convalescent COVID-19. CDR3 in amino acids: CASSRDSGYTF. Written as DNA, the CDR3 is TGTGCCAGCAGCCGGGACTCTGGCTACACCTTC.